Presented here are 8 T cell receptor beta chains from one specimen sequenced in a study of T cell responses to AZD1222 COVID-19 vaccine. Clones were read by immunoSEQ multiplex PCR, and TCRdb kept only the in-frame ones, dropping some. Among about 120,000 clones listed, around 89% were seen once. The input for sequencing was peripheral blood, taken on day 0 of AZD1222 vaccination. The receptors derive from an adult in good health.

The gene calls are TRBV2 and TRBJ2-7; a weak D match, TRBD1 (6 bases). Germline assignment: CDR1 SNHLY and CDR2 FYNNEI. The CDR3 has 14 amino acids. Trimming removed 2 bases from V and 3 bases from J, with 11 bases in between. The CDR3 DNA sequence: TGTGCCAGCAGTGAATCTGGGGACAACTACGAGCAGTACTTC. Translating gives CASSESGDNYEQYF.

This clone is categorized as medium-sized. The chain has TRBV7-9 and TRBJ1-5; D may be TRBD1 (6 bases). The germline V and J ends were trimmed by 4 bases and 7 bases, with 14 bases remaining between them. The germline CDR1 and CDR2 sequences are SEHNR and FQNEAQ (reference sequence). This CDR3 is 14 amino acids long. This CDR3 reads CASSYEGTLQPQHF. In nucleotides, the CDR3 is TGTGCCAGCAGCTACGAGGGGACACTACAGCCCCAGCATTTT.

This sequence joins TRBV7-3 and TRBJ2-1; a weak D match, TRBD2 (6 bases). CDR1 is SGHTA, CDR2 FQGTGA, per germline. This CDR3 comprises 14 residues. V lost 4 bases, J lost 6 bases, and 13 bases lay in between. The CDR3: CASSSMTSFNEQFF. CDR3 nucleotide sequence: TGTGCCAGCAGCTCCATGACTAGTTTCAATGAGCAGTTCTTC.

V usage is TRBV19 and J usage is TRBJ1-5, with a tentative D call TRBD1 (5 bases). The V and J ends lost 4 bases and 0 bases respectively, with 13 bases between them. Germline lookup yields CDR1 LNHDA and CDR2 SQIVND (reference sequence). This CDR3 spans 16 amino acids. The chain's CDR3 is CASSSWTQYSNQPQHF. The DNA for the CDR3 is TGTGCCAGTAGTAGTTGGACACAGTATAGCAATCAGCCCCAGCATTTT. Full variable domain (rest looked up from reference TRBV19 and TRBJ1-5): DGGITQSPKYLFRKEGQNVTLSCEQNLNHDAMYWYRQDPGQGLRLIYYSQIVNDFQKGDIAEGYSVSREKKESFPLTVTSAQKNPTAFYLCASSSWTQYSNQPQHFGDGTRLSIL.

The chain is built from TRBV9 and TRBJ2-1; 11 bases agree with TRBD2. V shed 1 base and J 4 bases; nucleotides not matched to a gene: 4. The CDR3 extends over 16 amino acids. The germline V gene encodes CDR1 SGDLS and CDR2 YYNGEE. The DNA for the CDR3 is TGTGCCAGCAGCGTATGGGGGACTAGCGGTTACAATGAGCAGTTCTTC. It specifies CASSVWGTSGYNEQFF.

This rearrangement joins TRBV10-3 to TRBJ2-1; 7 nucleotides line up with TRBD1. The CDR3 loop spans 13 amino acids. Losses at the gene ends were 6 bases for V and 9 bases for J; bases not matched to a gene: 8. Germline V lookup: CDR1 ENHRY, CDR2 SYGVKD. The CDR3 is CAIRDRTGGEQFF. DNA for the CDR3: TGTGCCATCAGAGATCGGACAGGCGGTGAGCAGTTCTTC.

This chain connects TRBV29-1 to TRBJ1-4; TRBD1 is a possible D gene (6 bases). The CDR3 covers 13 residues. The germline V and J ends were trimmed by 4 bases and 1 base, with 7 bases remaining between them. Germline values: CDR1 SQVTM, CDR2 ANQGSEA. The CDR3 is CSVVGGTNEKLFF. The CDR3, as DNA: TGCAGCGTTGTAGGGGGAACTAATGAAAAACTGTTTTTT.

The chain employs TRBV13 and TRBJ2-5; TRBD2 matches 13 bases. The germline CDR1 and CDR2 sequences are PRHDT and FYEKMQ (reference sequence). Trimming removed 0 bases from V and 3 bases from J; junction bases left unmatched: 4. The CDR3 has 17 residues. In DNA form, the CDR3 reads TGTGCCAGCAGCTTAGGCCTAGGACTAGCGGGGGAAGAGACCCAGTACTTC. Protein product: CASSLGLGLAGEETQYF.